This entry describes one T cell receptor (beta chain). The sample originates from a study of cytomegalovirus exposure and HLA in healthy donors. Primers: 60 Vbeta forward and 13 Jbeta reverse. Profiled with immunoSEQ multiplex PCR; TCRdb holds only in-frame clones, not every one. Here the sample spans roughly 150,000 clones, roughly 85% being singletons. The germline gives CDR1 SGDLS, CDR2 YYNGEE. The CDR3 extends over 17 amino acids. V shed 3 bases and J 9 bases; nucleotides not matched to a gene: 16. The chain links TRBV9 to TRBJ2-1; TRBD2 aligns across 9 bases. Material: PBMCs. The sequence came from a woman between 18 and 29 years old in good health and CMV-seronegative. The CDR3 sequence is CASSELAGALLSGEQFF. The CDR3 nucleotides are TGTGCCAGCAGCGAATTAGCGGGAGCCCTTCTTTCGGGTGAGCAGTTCTTC.